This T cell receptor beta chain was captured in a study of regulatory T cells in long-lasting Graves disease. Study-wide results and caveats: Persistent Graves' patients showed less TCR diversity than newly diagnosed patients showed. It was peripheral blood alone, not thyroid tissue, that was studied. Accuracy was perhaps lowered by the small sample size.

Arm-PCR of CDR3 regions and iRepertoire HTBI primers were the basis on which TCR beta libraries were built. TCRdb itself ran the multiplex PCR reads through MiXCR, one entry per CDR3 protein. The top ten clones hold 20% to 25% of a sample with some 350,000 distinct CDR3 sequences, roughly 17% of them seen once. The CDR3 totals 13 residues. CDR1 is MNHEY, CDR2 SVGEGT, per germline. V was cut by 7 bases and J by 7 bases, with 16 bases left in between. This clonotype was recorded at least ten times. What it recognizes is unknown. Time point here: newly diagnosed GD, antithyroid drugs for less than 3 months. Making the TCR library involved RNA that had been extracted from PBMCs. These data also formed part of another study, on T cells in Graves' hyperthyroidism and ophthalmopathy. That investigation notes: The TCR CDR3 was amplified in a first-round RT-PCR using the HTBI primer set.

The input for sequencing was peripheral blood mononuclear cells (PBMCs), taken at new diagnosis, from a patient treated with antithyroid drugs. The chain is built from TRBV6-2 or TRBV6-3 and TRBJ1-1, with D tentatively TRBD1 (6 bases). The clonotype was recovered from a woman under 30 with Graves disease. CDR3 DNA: TGTGCCAGCACCAACTTGGGACACCATGAAGCTTTCTTT. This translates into CASTNLGHHEAFF.